The 12 T cell receptor beta chains in this list originate from one sample, sequenced in a study of blood T cell repertoires in COVID-19. Data came from immunoSEQ multiplex PCR; TCRdb stores just in-frame clones and leaves some out. The sample includes some 260,000 clones, around 84% seen only once; the top ten take around 3.9%. The sequencing sample was made of PBMCs or T cells enriched from blood (not recorded which). Receptors originate from a man aged 30 to 45 with acute COVID-19.

The chain employs TRBV24-1 and TRBJ2-1; no firm D call. V was trimmed by 8 bases and J by 4 bases, leaving 14 bases between them. The CDR3 is 14 residues long. Germline loops: CDR1 KGHDR, CDR2 SFDVKD. As DNA, the CDR3 is TGTGCCACCAAAGGCGGTCCAAGGTACAATGAGCAGTTCTTC. It translates to CATKGGPRYNEQFF.

Notes on this clone: This CDR3 is also generated by other DNA sequences in the sample. The chain couples TRBV24-1 to TRBJ2-5; 9 nucleotides match TRBD1. After removal of 4 bases from V and 5 bases from J, the junction contained 7 bases not matched to a gene. The CDR3 sequence is 15 residues long. Germline lookup yields CDR1 KGHDR and CDR2 SFDVKD. DNA of the CDR3: TGTGCCACCAGTGACACCGGGACAGGGAAGGAGACCCAGTACTTC. Encoded protein: CATSDTGTGKETQYF.

The chain combines TRBV6-5 with TRBJ1-2; D uncertain. The CDR3 is 15 amino acids. Trimming removed 6 bases at V and 3 bases at J, with 17 bases between. Germline lookup yields CDR1 MNHEY and CDR2 SVGAGI. CDR3 sequence reads: CASSQDSTAYYGYTF. CDR3 DNA: TGTGCCAGCAGCCAGGATAGTACGGCCTACTATGGCTACACCTTC.

The chain recombines TRBV24-1 with TRBJ1-2, with TRBD1 identical over 7 bases. Germline CDR1 reads KGHDR; CDR2 reads SFDVKD. The CDR3 contains 14 residues. V lost 3 bases and J lost 4; bases outside the gene matches: 4. CDR3 sequence (DNA): TGTGCCACCAGTGATCCTGACAGGGTCTATGGCTACACCTTC. Translated, it gives CATSDPDRVYGYTF.

A few counts support this clone. This chain uses TRBV28 with TRBJ1-3; D is ambiguous. There are 15 residues in the CDR3. Germline CDR1 MDHEN, CDR2 SYDVKM. V was shortened by 8 bases and J by 4 bases, with 18 bases between the two germline ends. The CDR3 spells CASSLRWQSGNTIYF. The DNA for the CDR3 is TGTGCCAGCTCTCTCAGATGGCAGTCCGGAAACACCATATATTTT.

The V call is TRBV30, the J call TRBJ1-6; D gene unclear. Germline assignment: CDR1 GTSNPN and CDR2 SVGIG (reference sequence). Between the trimmed V and J ends, which lost 0 bases and 9 bases, there was a span of 12 bases. The CDR3 consists of 14 residues. The CDR3 nucleotides are TGTGCCTGGAGTGTCGGGGAGGTCCGTTCACCCCTCCACTTT. This codes for CAWSVGEVRSPLHF.

The chain carries TRBV6-5 and TRBJ2-1; 9 bases are shared with TRBD2. The CDR3 is made up of 15 amino acids. CDR1 MNHEY and CDR2 SVGAGI come from the germline V gene. Trimming removed 6 bases from V and 5 bases from J; junction bases left unmatched: 8. The CDR3 loop is CASRKIAGAHNEQFF. DNA of the CDR3: TGTGCCAGCAGGAAAATAGCGGGAGCCCACAATGAGCAGTTCTTC.

This chain connects TRBV7-9 to TRBJ1-1; D remains ambiguous. The CDR3 has 14 amino acids. Between the trimmed V and J ends, which lost 3 bases and 6 bases, there was a span of 14 bases. Germline V CDR1 and CDR2: SEHNR, FQNEAQ (reference sequence). The CDR3 sequence is CASSFPAWAAEAFF. The CDR3 coding sequence is TGTGCCAGCAGCTTCCCCGCCTGGGCCGCTGAAGCTTTCTTT.

The chain has TRBV29-1 and TRBJ2-3, with 8 bases lining up with TRBD2. The CDR3 is made up of 13 amino acids. Germline V gene lookup returns CDR1 SQVTM and CDR2 ANQGSEA. Trimming removed 7 bases from V and 5 bases from J; junction bases left unmatched: 8. In nucleotides, the CDR3 is TGCAGCGCTGCGAGCGGGAGCGGAGATACGCAGTATTTT. Its protein is CSAASGSGDTQYF.

V and J are TRBV18 and TRBJ2-2; D not certain. The germline gives CDR1 KGHSH, CDR2 LQKENI. This CDR3 spans 15 amino acids. V lost 0 bases to trimming and J lost 4 bases, with 9 bases between them. CDR3 residues: CASSPPELLTGELFF. In DNA form, the CDR3 reads TGTGCCAGCTCACCACCAGAGCTCCTCACCGGGGAGCTGTTTTTT.

On this clone itself: Other DNA sequences in this sample translate to the same CDR3. CDR3 sequence: CASSPGGSGNTIYF. In DNA, the CDR3 is TGTGCCAGCAGTCCAGGGGGGTCTGGAAACACCATATATTTT. The chain joins TRBV6-5 to TRBJ1-3; 7 nucleotides align to TRBD1. Germline values: CDR1 MNHEY, CDR2 SVGAGI. The CDR3 extends over 14 amino acids. Losses at the gene ends were 5 bases for V and 1 base for J; bases not matched to a gene: 2.

The genes are TRBV5-4 and TRBJ2-2; 10 bases fit TRBD1. The CDR3 runs 18 residues. The J segment lost 5 bases and the V segment lost 0 bases, leaving 10 bases of the junction unmatched. CDR1 and CDR2 from the germline V gene are SGHNT and YYREEE (reference sequence). The CDR3: CASSLADRGRRKTGELFF. The CDR3, as DNA: TGTGCCAGCAGCTTGGCCGACAGGGGGCGGCGGAAGACCGGGGAGCTGTTTTTT. Full variable domain (remainder filled in from reference TRBV5-4 and TRBJ2-2): ETGVTQSPTHLIKTRGQQVTLRCSSQSGHNTVSWYQQALGQGPQFIFQYYREEENGRGNFPPRFSGLQFPNYSSELNVNALELDDSALYLCASSLADRGRRKTGELFFGEGSRLTVL.